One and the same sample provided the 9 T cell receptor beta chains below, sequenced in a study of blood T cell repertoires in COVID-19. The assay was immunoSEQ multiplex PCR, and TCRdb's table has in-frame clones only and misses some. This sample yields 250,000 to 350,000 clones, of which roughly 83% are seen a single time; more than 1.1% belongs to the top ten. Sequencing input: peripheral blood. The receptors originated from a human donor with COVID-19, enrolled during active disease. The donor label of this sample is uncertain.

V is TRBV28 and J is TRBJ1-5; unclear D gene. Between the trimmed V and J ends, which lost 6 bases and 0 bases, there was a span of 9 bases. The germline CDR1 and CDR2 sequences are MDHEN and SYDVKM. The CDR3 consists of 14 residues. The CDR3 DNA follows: TGTGCCAGCAGAAACGCCAGTAGCAATCAGCCCCAGCATTTT. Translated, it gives CASRNASSNQPQHF.

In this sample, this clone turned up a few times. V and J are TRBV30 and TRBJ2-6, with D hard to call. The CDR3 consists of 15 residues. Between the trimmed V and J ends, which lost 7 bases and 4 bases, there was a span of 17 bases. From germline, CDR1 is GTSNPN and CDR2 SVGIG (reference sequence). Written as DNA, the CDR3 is TGTGCCTCTCCCAGAGAGAGGTCCGGGGCCAACGTCCTGACTTTC. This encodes CASPRERSGANVLTF.

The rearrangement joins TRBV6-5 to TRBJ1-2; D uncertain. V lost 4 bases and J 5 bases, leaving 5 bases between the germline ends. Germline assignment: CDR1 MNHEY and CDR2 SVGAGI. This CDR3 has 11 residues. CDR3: CASSSYYGYTF. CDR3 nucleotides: TGTGCCAGCAGTTCCTATTATGGCTACACCTTC.

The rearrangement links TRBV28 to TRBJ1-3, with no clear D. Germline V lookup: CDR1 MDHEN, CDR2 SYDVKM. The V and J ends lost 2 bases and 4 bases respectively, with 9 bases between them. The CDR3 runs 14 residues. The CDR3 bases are TGTGCCAGCAGTTTAGGGCGCCCCGGAAACACCATATATTTT. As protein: CASSLGRPGNTIYF.

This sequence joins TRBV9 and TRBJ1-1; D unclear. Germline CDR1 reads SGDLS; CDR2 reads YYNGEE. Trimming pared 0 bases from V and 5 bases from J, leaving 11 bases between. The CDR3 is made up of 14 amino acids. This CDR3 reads CASSVAFRGTEAFF. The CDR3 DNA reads TGTGCCAGCAGCGTAGCCTTCAGAGGGACTGAAGCTTTCTTT.

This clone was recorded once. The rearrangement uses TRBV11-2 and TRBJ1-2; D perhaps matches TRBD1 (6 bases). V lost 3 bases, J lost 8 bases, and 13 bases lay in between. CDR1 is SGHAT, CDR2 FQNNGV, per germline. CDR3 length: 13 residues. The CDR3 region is CASSLVQGSGYTF. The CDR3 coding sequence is TGTGCCAGCAGCTTGGTCCAGGGGAGCGGCTACACCTTC.

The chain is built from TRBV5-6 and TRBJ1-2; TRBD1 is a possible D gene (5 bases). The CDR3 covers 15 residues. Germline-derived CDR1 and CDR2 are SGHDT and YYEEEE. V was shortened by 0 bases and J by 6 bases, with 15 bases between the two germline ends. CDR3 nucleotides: TGTGCCAGCAGCTTGGGGGTGACAGTCGGAGATGGCTACACCTTC. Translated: CASSLGVTVGDGYTF.

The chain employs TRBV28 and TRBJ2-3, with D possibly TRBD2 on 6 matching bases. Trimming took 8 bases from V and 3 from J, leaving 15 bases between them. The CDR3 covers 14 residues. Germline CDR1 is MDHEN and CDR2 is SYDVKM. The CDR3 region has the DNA TGTGCCAGCCCACCGGGACTGGTTACAGATACGCAGTATTTT. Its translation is CASPPGLVTDTQYF.

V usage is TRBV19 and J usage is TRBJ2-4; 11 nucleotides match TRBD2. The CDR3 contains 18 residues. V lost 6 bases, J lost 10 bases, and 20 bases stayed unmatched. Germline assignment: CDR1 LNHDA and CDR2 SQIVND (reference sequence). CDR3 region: CASSGLAGSSAGEGIQYF. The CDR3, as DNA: TGTGCCAGTAGCGGACTAGCGGGCTCCTCCGCGGGCGAGGGGATTCAGTACTTC. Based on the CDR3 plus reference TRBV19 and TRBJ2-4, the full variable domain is DGGITQSPKYLFRKEGQNVTLSCEQNLNHDAMYWYRQDPGQGLRLIYYSQIVNDFQKGDIAEGYSVSREKKESFPLTVTSAQKNPTAFYLCASSGLAGSSAGEGIQYFGAGTRLSVL.